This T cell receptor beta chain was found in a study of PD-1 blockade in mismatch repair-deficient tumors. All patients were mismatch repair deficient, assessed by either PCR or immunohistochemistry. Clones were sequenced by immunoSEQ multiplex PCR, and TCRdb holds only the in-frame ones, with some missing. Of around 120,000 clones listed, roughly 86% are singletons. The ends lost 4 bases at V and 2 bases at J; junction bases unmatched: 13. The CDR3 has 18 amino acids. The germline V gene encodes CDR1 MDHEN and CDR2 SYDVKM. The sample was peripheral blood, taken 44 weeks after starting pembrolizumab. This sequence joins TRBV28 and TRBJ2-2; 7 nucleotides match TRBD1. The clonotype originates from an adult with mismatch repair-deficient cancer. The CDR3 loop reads CASSWVGQLLFNTGELFF. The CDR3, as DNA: TGTGCCAGCAGTTGGGTGGGACAGCTTCTATTTAACACCGGGGAGCTGTTTTTT.